The T cell receptor (beta chain) described here comes from a study of T-cell reconstitution after alpha-beta-depleted transplantation in children. Researchers prepared the TCRbeta library using unique molecular identifiers, the study reports. Via MiXCR, TCRdb re-called the PCR reads, giving one row per CDR3 protein. The data show about 190,000 distinct CDR3 sequences, with approximately 7% seen just once and about 2.9% held by the top ten. The sequencing here drew on PBMCs from the stem cell graft donor, taken from the stem cell graft. The sequence was collected from a human donor who donated a stem cell graft to a child with Wiskott-Aldrich syndrome.

The CDR3 sequence: CASSRPLGDTEAFF. CDR3 bases: TGTGCCAGCAGCCGACCTCTTGGGGACACTGAAGCTTTCTTT. This chain joins TRBV5-5 and TRBJ1-1; no definite D call. Germline V gene data show CDR1 as SGHKS and CDR2 as YYEKEE (reference sequence). Trimming removed 4 bases from V and 3 bases from J, with 13 bases in between. This CDR3 contains 14 residues.